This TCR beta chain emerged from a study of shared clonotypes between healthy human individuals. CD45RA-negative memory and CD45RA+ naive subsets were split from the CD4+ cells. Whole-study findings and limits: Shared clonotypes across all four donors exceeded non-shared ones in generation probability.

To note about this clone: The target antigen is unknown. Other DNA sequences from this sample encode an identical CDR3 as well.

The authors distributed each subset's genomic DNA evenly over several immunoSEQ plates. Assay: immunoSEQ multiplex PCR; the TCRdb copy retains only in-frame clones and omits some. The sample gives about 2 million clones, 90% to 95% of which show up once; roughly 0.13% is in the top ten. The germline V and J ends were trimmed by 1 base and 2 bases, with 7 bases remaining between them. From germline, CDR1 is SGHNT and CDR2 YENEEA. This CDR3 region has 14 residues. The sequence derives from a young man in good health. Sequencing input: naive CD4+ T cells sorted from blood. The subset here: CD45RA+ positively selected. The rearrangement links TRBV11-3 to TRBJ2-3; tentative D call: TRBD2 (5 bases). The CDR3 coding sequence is TGTGCCAGCAGCTTAGGGGGAGTCACAGATACGCAGTATTTT. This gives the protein CASSLGGVTDTQYF.